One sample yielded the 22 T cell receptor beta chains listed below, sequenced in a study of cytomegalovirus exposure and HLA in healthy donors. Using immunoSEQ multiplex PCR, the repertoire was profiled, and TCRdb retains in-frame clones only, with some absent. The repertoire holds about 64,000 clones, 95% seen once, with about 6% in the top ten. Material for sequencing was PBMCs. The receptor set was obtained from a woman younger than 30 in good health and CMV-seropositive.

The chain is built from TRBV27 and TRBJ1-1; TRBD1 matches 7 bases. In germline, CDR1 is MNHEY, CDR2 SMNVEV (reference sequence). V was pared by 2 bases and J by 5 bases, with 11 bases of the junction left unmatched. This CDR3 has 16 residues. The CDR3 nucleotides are TGTGCCAGCAGTTTACGACCGACAGGGTTTGAGACTGAAGCTTTCTTT. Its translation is CASSLRPTGFETEAFF.

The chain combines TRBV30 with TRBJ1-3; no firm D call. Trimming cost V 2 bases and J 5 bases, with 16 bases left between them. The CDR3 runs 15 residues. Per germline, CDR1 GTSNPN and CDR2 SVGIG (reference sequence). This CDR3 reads CAWSSGVQGRNTIYF. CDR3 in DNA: TGTGCCTGGAGTTCCGGGGTTCAAGGGAGAAACACCATATATTTT.

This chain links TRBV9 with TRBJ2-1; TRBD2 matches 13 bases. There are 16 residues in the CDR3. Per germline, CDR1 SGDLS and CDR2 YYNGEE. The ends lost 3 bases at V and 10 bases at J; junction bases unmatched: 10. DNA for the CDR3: TGTGCCAGCAGCGCGACTAGCGGGAGGATCATCGGAGAGCAGTTCTTC. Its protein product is CASSATSGRIIGEQFF.

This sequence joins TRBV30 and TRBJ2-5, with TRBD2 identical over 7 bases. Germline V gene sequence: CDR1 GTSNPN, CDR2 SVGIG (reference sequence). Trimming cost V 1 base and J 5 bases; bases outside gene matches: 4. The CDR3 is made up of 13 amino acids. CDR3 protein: CAWSAGLGETQYF. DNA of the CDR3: TGTGCCTGGAGTGCTGGACTAGGGGAGACCCAGTACTTC.

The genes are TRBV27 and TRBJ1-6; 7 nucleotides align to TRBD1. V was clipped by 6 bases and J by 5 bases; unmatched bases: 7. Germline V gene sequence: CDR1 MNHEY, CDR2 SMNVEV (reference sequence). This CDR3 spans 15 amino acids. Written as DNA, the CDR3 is TGTGCCAGCAGGCCTTCGGGACAGAATAATTCACCCCTCCACTTT. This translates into CASRPSGQNNSPLHF.

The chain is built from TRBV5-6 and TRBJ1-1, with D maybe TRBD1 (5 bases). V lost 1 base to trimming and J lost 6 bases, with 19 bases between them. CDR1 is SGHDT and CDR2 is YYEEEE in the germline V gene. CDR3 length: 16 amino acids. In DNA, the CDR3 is TGTGCCAGCAGCTTGAGTATTGGCAGGGAGGAATCTGAAGCTTTCTTT. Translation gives CASSLSIGREESEAFF.

CDR3 sequence reads: CASSLPGGSPEAFF. CDR3 coding DNA: TGTGCCAGCAGTTTGCCAGGGGGCAGTCCTGAAGCTTTCTTT. This chain links TRBV28 with TRBJ1-1; TRBD1 aligns across 8 bases. V lost 3 bases to trimming and J lost 6 bases; unmatched junction nucleotides: 6. The CDR3 loop spans 14 amino acids. The germline V gene has CDR1 MDHEN and CDR2 SYDVKM.

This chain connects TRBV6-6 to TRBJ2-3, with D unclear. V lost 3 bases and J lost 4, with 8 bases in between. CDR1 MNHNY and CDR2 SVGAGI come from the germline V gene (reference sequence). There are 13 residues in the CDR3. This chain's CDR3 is CASSYLGPDTQYF. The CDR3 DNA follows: TGTGCCAGCAGTTATCTAGGTCCAGATACGCAGTATTTT.

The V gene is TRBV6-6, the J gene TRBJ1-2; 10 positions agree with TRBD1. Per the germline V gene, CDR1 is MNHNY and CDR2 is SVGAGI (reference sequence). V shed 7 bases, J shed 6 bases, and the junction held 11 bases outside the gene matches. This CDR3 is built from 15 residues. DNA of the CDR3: TGTGCCAGCACACGAACGGGACAGGGGAACAATGGCTACACCTTC. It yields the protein CASTRTGQGNNGYTF.

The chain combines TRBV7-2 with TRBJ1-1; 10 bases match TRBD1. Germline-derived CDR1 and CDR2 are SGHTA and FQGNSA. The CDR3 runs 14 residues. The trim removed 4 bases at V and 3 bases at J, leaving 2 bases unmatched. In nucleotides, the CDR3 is TGTGCCAGCAGCTCGGACAGGGGGGACACTGAAGCTTTCTTT. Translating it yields CASSSDRGDTEAFF.

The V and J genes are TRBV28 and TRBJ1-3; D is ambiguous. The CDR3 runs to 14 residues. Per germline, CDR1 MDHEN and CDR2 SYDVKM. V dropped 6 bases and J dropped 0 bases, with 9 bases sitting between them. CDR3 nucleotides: TGTGCCAGCAGCGAAACGAGCTCTGGAAACACCATATATTTT. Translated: CASSETSSGNTIYF. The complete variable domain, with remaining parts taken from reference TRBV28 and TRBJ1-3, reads DVKVTQSSRYLVKRTGEKVFLECVQDMDHENMFWYRQDPGLGLRLIYFSYDVKMKEKGDIPEGYSVSREKKERFSLILESASTNQTSMYLCASSETSSGNTIYFGEGSWLTVV.

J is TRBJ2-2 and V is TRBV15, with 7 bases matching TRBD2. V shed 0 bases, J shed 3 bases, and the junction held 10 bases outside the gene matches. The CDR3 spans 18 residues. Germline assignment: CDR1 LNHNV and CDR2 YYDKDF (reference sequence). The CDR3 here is CATSRDWGGRGDTGELFF. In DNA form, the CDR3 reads TGTGCCACCAGCAGAGATTGGGGCGGGAGAGGGGACACCGGGGAGCTGTTTTTT. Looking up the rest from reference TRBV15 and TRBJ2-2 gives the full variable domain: DAMVIQNPRYQVTQFGKPVTLSCSQTLNHNVMYWYQQKSSQAPKLLFHYYDKDFNNEADTPDNFQSRRPNTSFCFLDIRSPGLGDTAMYLCATSRDWGGRGDTGELFFGEGSRLTVL.

For the CDR3, the DNA is TGTGCCAGCAGTGAAGGCCAGGTGGTCTATGGCTACACCTTC. Amino acids: CASSEGQVVYGYTF. The chain carries TRBV6-1 and TRBJ1-2; D remains ambiguous. The germline V and J ends were trimmed by 1 base and 4 bases, with 10 bases remaining between them. CDR3 length equals 14 residues. Germline V lookup: CDR1 MNHNS, CDR2 SASEGT.

The DNA of the CDR3 is TGTGCCAGCAGCCTACTTAGCGGGGGATCAGATACGCAGTATTTT. Its protein is CASSLLSGGSDTQYF. The gene calls are TRBV7-9 and TRBJ2-3; TRBD2 matches 9 bases. The germline V gene has CDR1 SEHNR and CDR2 FQNEAQ (reference sequence). Unmatched junction bases numbered 7, after V lost 5 bases and J lost 4 bases. The CDR3 totals 15 residues. The variable domain in full, completed from reference TRBV7-9 and TRBJ2-3, reads DTGVSQNPRHKITKRGQNVTFRCDPISEHNRLYWYRQTLGQGPEFLTYFQNEAQLEKSRLLSDRFSAERPKGSFSTLEIQRTEQGDSAMYLCASSLLSGGSDTQYFGPGTRLTVL.

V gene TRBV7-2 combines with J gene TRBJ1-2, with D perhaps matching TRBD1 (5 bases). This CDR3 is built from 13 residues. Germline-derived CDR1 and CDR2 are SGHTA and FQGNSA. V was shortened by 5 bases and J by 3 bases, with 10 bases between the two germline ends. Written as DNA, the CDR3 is TGTGCCAGCAGCAGGGCGGGGGACTATGGCTACACCTTC. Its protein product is CASSRAGDYGYTF.

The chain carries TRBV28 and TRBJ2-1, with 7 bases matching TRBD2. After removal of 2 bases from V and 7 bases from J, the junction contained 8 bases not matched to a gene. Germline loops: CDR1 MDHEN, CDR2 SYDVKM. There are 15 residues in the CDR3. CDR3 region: CASSLGAGAGNEQFF. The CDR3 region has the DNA TGTGCCAGCAGTTTAGGTGCGGGAGCGGGGAATGAGCAGTTCTTC.

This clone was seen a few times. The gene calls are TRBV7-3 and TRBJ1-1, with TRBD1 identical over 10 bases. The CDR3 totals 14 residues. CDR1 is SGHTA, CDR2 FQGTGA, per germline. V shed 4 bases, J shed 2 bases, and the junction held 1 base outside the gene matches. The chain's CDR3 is CASSWTGGNTEAFF. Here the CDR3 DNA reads TGTGCCAGCAGCTGGACAGGGGGTAACACTGAAGCTTTCTTT.

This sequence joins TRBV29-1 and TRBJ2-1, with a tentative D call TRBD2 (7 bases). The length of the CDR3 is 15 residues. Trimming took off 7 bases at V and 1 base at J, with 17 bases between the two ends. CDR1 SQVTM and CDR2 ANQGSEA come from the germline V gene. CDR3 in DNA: TGCAGCGCCAGAGGGGGGGCGCAGTCCTACAATGAGCAGTTCTTC. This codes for CSARGGAQSYNEQFF.

CDR3 sequence reads: CASSPGQNTEAFF. CDR3 nucleotide sequence: TGCGCCAGCAGCCCGGGACAAAACACTGAAGCTTTCTTT. This chain joins TRBV10-1 and TRBJ1-1; TRBD1 might be the D (6 bases). The CDR3 sequence is 13 residues long. CDR1 is WNHNN and CDR2 is SYGVQD in the germline V gene (reference sequence). The V gene lost 6 bases and the J gene lost 2 bases, with 10 bases spanning the gap.

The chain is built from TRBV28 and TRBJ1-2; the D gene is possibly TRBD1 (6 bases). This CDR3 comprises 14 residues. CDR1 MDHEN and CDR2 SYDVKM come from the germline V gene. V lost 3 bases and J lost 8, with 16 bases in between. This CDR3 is CASSFAVGAEGYTF. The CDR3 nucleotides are TGTGCCAGCAGTTTCGCCGTGGGGGCGGAAGGCTACACCTTC.

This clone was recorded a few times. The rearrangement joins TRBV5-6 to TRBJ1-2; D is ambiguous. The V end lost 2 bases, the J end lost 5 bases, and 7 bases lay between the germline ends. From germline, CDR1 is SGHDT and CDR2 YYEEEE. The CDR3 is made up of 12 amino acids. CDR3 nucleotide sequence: TGTGCCAGCAGCTTCTCCCTTTATGGCTACACCTTC. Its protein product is CASSFSLYGYTF.

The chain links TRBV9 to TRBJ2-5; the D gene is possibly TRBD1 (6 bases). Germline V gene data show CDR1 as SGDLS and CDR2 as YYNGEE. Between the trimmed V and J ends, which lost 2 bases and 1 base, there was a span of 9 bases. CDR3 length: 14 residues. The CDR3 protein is CASSVSGVQETQYF. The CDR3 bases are TGTGCCAGCAGCGTCTCAGGGGTCCAAGAGACCCAGTACTTC.